Given below is one T cell receptor (beta chain) in context. Its antigen is unknown. CDR3 length equals 16 residues. The germline V gene encodes CDR1 SGHRS and CDR2 YFSETQ. Germline trimming cut 0 bases from V and 3 bases from J; bases unmatched to any gene: 6. These data originate in a study of T cell clonotyping in hematopoietic cell transplantation. Findings and caveats of the study: No sorting was done, leaving CD4 and CD8 contributions mixed. Higher Inverse Simpson Index values in graft donor and pretransplant recipient predicted broader posttransplant TCR diversity. At the given depth, recipient repertoires were over 95% de novo clonotypes.

Clones were sequenced by immunoSEQ multiplex PCR, and TCRdb holds only the in-frame ones, with some missing. Among approximately 70,000 clones, approximately 94% were seen once, and the ten largest hold roughly 1.7%. The source material was peripheral blood mononuclear cells. This chain joins TRBV5-1 and TRBJ2-7; TRBD2 aligns across 10 bases. This clonotype originated in a man aged 50 to 60 in good health. Some clones in this sample may be carry-over from other donors' samples. This CDR3 reads CASSLGGTSALYEQYF. Written as DNA, the CDR3 is TGCGCCAGCAGCTTGGGGGGGACTAGCGCACTCTACGAGCAGTACTTC.